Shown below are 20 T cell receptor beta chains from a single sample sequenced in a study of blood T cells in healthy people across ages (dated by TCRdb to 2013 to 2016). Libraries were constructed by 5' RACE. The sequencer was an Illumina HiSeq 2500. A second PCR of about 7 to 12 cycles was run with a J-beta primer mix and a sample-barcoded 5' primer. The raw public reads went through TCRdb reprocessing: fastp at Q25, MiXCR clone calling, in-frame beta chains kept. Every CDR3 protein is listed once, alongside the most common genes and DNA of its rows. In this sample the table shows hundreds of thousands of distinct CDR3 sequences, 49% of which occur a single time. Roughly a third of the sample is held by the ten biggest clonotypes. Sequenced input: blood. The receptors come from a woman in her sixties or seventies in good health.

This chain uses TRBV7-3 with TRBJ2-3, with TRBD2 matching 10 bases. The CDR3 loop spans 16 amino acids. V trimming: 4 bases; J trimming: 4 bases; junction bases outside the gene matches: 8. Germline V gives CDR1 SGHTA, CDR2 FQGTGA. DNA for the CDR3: TGTGCCAGCAGCTCAGCTCTAGCGGGAGCGTCAGATACGCAGTATTTT. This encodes CASSSALAGASDTQYF.

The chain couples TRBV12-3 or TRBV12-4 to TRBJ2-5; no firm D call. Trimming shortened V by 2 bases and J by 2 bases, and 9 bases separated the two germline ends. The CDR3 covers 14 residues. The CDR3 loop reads CASSLPERQETQYF. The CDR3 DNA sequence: TGTGCCAGCAGTTTACCGGAGAGACAAGAGACCCAGTACTTC.

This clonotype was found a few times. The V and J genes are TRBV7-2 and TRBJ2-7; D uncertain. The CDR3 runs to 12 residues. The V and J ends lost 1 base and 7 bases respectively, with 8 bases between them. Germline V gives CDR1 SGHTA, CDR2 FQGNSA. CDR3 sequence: CASSLGVGEQYF. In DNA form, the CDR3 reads TGTGCCAGCAGCTTAGGTGTGGGGGAGCAGTACTTC.

The chain's CDR3 is CASRTSKETFF. The CDR3, as DNA: TGTGCCAGCAGGACCTCCAAGGAAACTTTCTTT. This chain connects TRBV27 to TRBJ1-1; D gene ambiguous. Trimming shortened V by 6 bases and J by 12 bases, and 14 bases separated the two germline ends. In germline, CDR1 is MNHEY, CDR2 SMNVEV (reference sequence). The CDR3 is made up of 11 amino acids.

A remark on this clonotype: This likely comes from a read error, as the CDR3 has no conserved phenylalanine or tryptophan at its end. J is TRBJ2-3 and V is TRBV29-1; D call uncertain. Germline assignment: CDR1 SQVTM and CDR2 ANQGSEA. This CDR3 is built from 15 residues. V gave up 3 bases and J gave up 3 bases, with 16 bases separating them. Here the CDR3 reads CSVDGASGRTDTQYV. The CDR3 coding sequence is TGCAGCGTTGATGGAGCCTCTGGGCGGACAGATACGCAGTATGTT.

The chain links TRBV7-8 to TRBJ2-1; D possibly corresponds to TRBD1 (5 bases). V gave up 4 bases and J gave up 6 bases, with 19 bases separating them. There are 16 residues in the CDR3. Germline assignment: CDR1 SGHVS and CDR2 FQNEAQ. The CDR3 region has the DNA TGTGCCAGCAGCTCCAGGCGCCTAGGGGTGAGCAATGAGCAGTTCTTC. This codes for CASSSRRLGVSNEQFF.

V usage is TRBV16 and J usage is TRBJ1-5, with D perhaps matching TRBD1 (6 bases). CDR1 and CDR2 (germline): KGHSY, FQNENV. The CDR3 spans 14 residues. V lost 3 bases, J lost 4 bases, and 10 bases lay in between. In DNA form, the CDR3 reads TGTGCCAGCAGCCATGGACAGATGAATCAGCCCCAGCATTTT. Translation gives CASSHGQMNQPQHF.

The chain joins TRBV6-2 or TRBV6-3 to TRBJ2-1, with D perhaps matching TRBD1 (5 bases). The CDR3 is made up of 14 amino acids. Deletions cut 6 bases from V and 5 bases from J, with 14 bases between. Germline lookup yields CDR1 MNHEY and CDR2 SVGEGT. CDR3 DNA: TGTGCCAGCAGGCGGACACCTAAGAACAATGAGCAGTTCTTC. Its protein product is CASRRTPKNNEQFF.

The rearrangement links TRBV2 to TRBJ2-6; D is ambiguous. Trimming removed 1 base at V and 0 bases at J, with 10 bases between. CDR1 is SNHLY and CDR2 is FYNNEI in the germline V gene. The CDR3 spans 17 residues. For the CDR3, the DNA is TGTGCCAGCAGTGAAGGCAGGCGCGGCTCTGGGGCCAACGTCCTGACTTTC. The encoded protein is CASSEGRRGSGANVLTF. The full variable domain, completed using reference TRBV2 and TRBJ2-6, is EPEVTQTPSHQVTQMGQEVILRCVPISNHLYFYWYRQILGQKVEFLVSFYNNEISEKSEIFDDQFSVERPDGSNFTLKIRSTKLEDSAMYFCASSEGRRGSGANVLTFGAGSRLTVL.

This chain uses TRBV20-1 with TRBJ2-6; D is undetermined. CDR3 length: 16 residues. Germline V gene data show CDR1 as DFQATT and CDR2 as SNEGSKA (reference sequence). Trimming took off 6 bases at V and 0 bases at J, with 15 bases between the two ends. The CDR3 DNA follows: TGCAGTGCCAATCGCCCCTGGCACTCTGGGGCCAACGTCCTGACTTTC. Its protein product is CSANRPWHSGANVLTF.

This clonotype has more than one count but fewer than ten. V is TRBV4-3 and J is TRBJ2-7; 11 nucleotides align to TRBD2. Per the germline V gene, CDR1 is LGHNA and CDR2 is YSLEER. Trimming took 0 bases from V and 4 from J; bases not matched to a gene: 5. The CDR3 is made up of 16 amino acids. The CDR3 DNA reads TGCGCCAGCAGCCAAGATCGAACTAGCGGGAGATACGAGCAGTACTTC. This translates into CASSQDRTSGRYEQYF.

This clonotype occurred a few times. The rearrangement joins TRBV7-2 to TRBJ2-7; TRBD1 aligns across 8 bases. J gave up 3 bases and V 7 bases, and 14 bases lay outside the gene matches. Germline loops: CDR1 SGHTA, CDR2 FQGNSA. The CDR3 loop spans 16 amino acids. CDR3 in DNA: TGTGCCAGCACCTATTCCAGGGGGCAGGGTTTCTACGAGCAGTACTTC. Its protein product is CASTYSRGQGFYEQYF. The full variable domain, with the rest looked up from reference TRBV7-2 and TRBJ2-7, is GAGVSQSPSNKVTEKGKDVELRCDPISGHTALYWYRQSLGQGLEFLIYFQGNSAPDKSGLPSDRFSAERTGGSVSTLTIQRTQQEDSAVYLCASTYSRGQGFYEQYFGPGTRLTVT.

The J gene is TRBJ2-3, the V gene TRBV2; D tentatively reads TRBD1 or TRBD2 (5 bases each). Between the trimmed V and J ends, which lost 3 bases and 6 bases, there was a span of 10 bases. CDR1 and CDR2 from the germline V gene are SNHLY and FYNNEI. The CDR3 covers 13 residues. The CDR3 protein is CASSDVEGDTQYF. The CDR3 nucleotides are TGTGCCAGCAGTGACGTCGAGGGGGATACGCAGTATTTT.

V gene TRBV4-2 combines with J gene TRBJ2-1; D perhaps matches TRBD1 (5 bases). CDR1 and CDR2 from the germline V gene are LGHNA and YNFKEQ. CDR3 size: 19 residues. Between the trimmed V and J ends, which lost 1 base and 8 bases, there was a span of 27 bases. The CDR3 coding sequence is TGTGCCAGCAGCCAAGTAAGCCCAAAGATCAGGGTCGGCGATGATGAGCAGTTCTTC. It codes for CASSQVSPKIRVGDDEQFF.

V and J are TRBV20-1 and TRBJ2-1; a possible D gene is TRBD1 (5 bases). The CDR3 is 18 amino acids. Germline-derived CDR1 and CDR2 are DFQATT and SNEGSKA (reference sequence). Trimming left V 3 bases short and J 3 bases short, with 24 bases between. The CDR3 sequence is CSASVNAQGGWSYNEQFF. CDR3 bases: TGCAGTGCTAGCGTAAACGCGCAGGGTGGATGGAGCTACAATGAGCAGTTCTTC.

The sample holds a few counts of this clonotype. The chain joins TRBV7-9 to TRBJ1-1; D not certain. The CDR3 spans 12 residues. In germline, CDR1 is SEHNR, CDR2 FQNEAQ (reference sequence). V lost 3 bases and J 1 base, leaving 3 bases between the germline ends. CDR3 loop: CASSLENTEAFF. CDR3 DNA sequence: TGTGCCAGCAGCTTGGAGAACACTGAAGCTTTCTTT. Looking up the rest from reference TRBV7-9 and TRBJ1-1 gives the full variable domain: DTGVSQNPRHKITKRGQNVTFRCDPISEHNRLYWYRQTLGQGPEFLTYFQNEAQLEKSRLLSDRFSAERPKGSFSTLEIQRTEQGDSAMYLCASSLENTEAFFGQGTRLTVV.

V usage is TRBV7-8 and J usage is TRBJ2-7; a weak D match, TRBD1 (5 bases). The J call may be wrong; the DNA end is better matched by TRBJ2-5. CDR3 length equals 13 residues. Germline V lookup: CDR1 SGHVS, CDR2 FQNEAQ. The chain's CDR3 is CASSPGFRETQYF. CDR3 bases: TGTGCCAGCAGCCCAGGGTTTCGGGAGACCCAGTACTTC.

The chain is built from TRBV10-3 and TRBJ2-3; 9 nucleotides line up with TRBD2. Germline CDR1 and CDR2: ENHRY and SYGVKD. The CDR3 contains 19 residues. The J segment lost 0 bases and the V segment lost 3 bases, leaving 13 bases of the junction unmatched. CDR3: CAISDIRRKTSGSTDTQYF. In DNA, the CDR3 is TGTGCCATCAGTGATATTAGGAGGAAAACTAGCGGGAGCACAGATACGCAGTATTTT.

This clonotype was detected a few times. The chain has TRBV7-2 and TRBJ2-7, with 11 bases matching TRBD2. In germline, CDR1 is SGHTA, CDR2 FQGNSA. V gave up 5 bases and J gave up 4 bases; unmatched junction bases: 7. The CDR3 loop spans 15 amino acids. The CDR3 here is CASSPTGTSGYEQYF. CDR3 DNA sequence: TGTGCCAGCAGCCCAACCGGGACTAGCGGTTACGAGCAGTACTTC.

The CDR3 loop is CASSLARESNEQFF. The CDR3, as DNA: TGTGCCAGCAGCTTAGCGCGGGAGTCCAATGAGCAGTTCTTC. This chain links TRBV7-2 with TRBJ2-1, with TRBD2 matching 7 bases. With 0 bases clipped from V and 6 bases from J, the junction kept 2 bases outside the gene matches. In germline, CDR1 is SGHTA, CDR2 FQGNSA. The CDR3 contains 14 residues.